This is a list of T cell receptor beta chains from one sample in a study of circulating and synovial CD4+ cells in juvenile arthritis. Assay: immunoSEQ multiplex PCR; the TCRdb copy retains only in-frame clones and omits some. The table records around 17,000 clones, around nine tenths of them present only once. The sequenced sample was CD4+ T cells from blood. These receptor sequences come from a human donor with juvenile idiopathic arthritis. The CDR3 runs from the conserved cysteine through the conserved F or W. The order of the fields is V gene, D gene, clone size, J gene, CDR3 DNA, CDR3 protein. The D gene is left open where the match is weak. Some rows have no size entry. The others give once, few or many, or a class for an expanded clone.

TRBV12-5,.,once,TRBJ2-1,TGTGCTAGTGGTTTGCGCAGGGCTATCTACAATGAGCAGTTCTTC,CASGLRRAIYNEQFF
TRBV5-4,.,few,TRBJ1-1,TGTGCCAGCAGCTTGGGAGGGTCGAACACTGAAGCTTTCTTT,CASSLGGSNTEAFF
TRBV2,.,once,TRBJ2-2,TGTGCCAGCAGCGGACCAGGGACCGGGGAGCTGTTTTTT,CASSGPGTGELFF
TRBV15,TRBD2,.,TRBJ2-3,TGTGCCACCTCCAACGACAGACTAGCCACAGATACGCAGTATTTT,CATSNDRLATDTQYF
TRBV7-2,.,.,TRBJ2-2,TGTGCCAGCAGCTTAGCGGCCAACACCGGGGAGCTGTTTTTT,CASSLAANTGELFF
TRBV5-6,TRBD2,.,TRBJ2-2,TGTGCCAGCAGCTGGGGGGGGACGAACACCGGGGAGCTGTTTTTT,CASSWGGTNTGELFF
TRBV19,TRBD2,.,TRBJ2-5,TGTGCCAGTAATCAGCGGGGGGGCGGGGAGACCCAGTACTTC,CASNQRGGGETQYF
TRBV4-3,TRBD2,.,TRBJ2-3,TGCGCCAGCAGCCAAGATAAACCCCGGGTGGGGGGGGGCACAGATACGCAGTATTTT,CASSQDKPRVGGGTDTQYF
TRBV7-2,.,.,TRBJ2-3,TGTGCCAGCAGTCGCGACAGCCCGGATACGCAGTATTTT,CASSRDSPDTQYF
TRBV5-1,.,.,TRBJ1-3,TGCGCCAGCAGCTTGGCCACCTCGAGGAGCTCTGGAAACACCATATATTTT,CASSLATSRSSGNTIYF
TRBV6-5,.,.,TRBJ2-7,TGTGCCAGCAGCCGTACCGGGGAGGTCGTCTTC,CASSRTGEVVF
TRBV7-8,TRBD1,.,TRBJ2-2,TGTGCCAGCAGCTTCGACAGGGCGTCTTTCGGCGGGGAGCTGTTTTTT,CASSFDRASFGGELFF
TRBV25-1,TRBD1,few,TRBJ1-4,TGTGCCAGCAGTGAATCGACAGGGGGGAGGGAAAAACTGTTTTTT,CASSESTGGREKLFF
TRBV7-3,.,.,TRBJ2-2,TGTGCCAGCAGGGCGAGGGGGGGTAGCGGAGCCACCGGGGAGCTGTTTTTT,CASRARGGSGATGELFF
TRBV7-9,.,.,TRBJ1-1,TGTGCCAGCAGCTTAGTCTTGGGAGAGAACACTGAAGCTTTCTTT,CASSLVLGENTEAFF
TRBV7-3,.,once,TRBJ2-1,TGTGCCAGCAGCTTAACTGGCGGCCTAGGCCGCAATGAGCAGTTCTTC,CASSLTGGLGRNEQFF
TRBV9,.,once,TRBJ1-2,TGTGCCAGCAGCGGGGGACACCAGGGCTCTGGCTACACCTTC,CASSGGHQGSGYTF
TRBV5-4,TRBD1,.,TRBJ1-4,TGTGCCAGCAGCTTGGGGTCAGGGACAGGGAATGAAAAACTGTTTTTT,CASSLGSGTGNEKLFF
TRBV27,TRBD1,.,TRBJ2-3,TGTGCCAGCAGTTGGGCAGGGGGCCCCACAGATACGCAGTATTTT,CASSWAGGPTDTQYF
TRBV9,TRBD2,.,TRBJ2-2,TGTGCCAGCAGCCCCGGGACTAGCACCGGGGAGCTGTTTTTT,CASSPGTSTGELFF
TRBV2,.,.,TRBJ2-2,TGTGCCAGCAGCCCGGAGTTTGGCCCCCTTTCCGGGGAGCTGTTTTTT,CASSPEFGPLSGELFF
TRBV29-1,.,.,TRBJ2-5,TGCAGCGTTGCGAGGGCTAGAGAGACCCAGTACTTC,CSVARARETQYF
TRBV4-3,TRBD1,.,TRBJ2-1,TGCGCCAGCAGCCAATCCCCGGGACAGCATTACAATGAGCAGTTCTTC,CASSQSPGQHYNEQFF
TRBV12-5,.,.,TRBJ2-3,TGTGCTAGTGGTTTGATGTCAGGGAGCACAGATACGCAGTATTTT,CASGLMSGSTDTQYF
TRBV19,.,few,TRBJ2-1,TGTGCCAGTCGACCCGCACCGGACAAACTACCACAGTTCTTC,CASRPAPDKLPQFF
TRBV27,.,once,TRBJ1-6,TGTGCCAGCAGTTCCCTCGGAACAACAGGGTATGGTTCACCCCTCCACTTT,CASSSLGTTGYGSPLHF
TRBV18,.,.,TRBJ2-5,TGTGCCAGCTCACCTAACAGGAGAGAGACCCAGTACTTC,CASSPNRRETQYF
TRBV12-1,.,.,TRBJ1-5,TGTGCCAGCAGCTTTTGGACAATGAGACAGGGTCAGCCCCAGCATTTT,CASSFWTMRQGQPQHF
TRBV5-4,TRBD1,.,TRBJ2-5,TGTGCCAGCCGCAAAGGAAGGGGACAGGGGCCTAAAGAGACCCAGTACTTC,CASRKGRGQGPKETQYF
TRBV27,.,.,TRBJ2-6,TGTGCCAGCAGTTTAGCCCTCGGGGGCTCTGGGGCCAACGTCCTGACTTTC,CASSLALGGSGANVLTF
TRBV11-3,.,.,TRBJ2-1,TGTGCCAGCAGCTTAGATCGGGAGTACAATGAGCAGTTCTTC,CASSLDREYNEQFF
TRBV5-4,TRBD1,.,TRBJ2-1,TGTGCCAGCAGCCTGGGAGACAGGGACGGAAATGAGCAGTTCTTC,CASSLGDRDGNEQFF
TRBV10-2,TRBD1,few,TRBJ1-1,TGCGCCAGCAGTGAGCCGCGGACAGGGGGGAACACTGAAGCTTTCTTT,CASSEPRTGGNTEAFF
TRBV2,.,.,TRBJ2-2,TGTGCCAGCAGTACAGGACCGGCCGGGGAGCTGTTTTTT,CASSTGPAGELFF